Listed below are T cell receptor beta chains from one sample, sequenced in a study of vaccination and CD4 T cells after COVID-19. Via MiXCR, TCRdb re-called the PCR reads, giving one row per CDR3 protein. This table holds more than 12,000 distinct CDR3 sequences, about a third found once. These receptors lack a known antigen. The specimen was cultured CD4+ T cells from blood. Receptors were obtained from a human donor with COVID-19. Both conserved end residues are part of each CDR3. The D gene is left open where the match is weak. The size of a clone is reported for some rows only, either as once, few or many, or as a class for expanded clones.

v_call	cdr3_length	clone_size	d_call	j_call	cdr3_aa	cdr3_nt
TRBV20-1	14	.	TRBD2	TRBJ2-7	CSALSGGSSYEQYF	TGCAGTGCTCTGAGCGGGGGCAGCTCCTACGAGCAGTACTTC
TRBV11-3	15	.	TRBD1	TRBJ2-1	CASSVGQGTGDEQFF	TGTGCCAGCAGCGTGGGACAGGGGACAGGGGATGAGCAGTTCTTC
TRBV24-1	12	few	.	TRBJ2-7	CATSDYREEQYF	TGTGCCACCAGTGACTACCGAGAGGAGCAGTACTTC
TRBV2	16	.	TRBD2	TRBJ2-5	CASSEAGLAGGGTQYF	TGTGCCAGCAGTGAAGCGGGACTAGCGGGGGGGGGGACCCAGTACTTC
TRBV29-1	14	.	.	TRBJ1-5	CSVSNRGGNQPQHF	TGCAGCGTTTCGAACCGAGGCGGGAATCAGCCCCAGCATTTT
TRBV11-1	18	few	TRBD2	TRBJ2-5	CASRSGASGYKLQETQYF	TGTGCCAGCCGAAGCGGGGCTAGCGGATATAAGCTACAAGAGACCCAGTACTTC
TRBV3-1	16	.	TRBD2	TRBJ2-5	CASSQGLAGNQETQYF	TGTGCCAGCAGCCAGGGCTTAGCGGGGAACCAAGAGACCCAGTACTTC
TRBV20-1	10	few	.	TRBJ1-2	CSADRPGYTF	TGCAGTGCTGACAGGCCTGGCTACACCTTC
TRBV5-1	15	.	TRBD1	TRBJ2-2	CASSPTGTGNGELFF	TGCGCCAGCAGCCCCACCGGGACAGGGAACGGGGAGCTGTTTTTT
TRBV7-3	16	few	TRBD1	TRBJ2-5	CASSLGPRGPGETQYF	TGTGCCAGCAGCCTAGGTCCCAGGGGGCCGGGAGAGACCCAGTACTTC
TRBV9	14	.	.	TRBJ1-2	CASTPLQANYGYTF	TGTGCCAGCACGCCCCTCCAAGCCAACTATGGCTACACCTTC
TRBV7-8	17	.	TRBD1	TRBJ2-1	CASSSPPGTGIKNEQFF	TGTGCCAGCAGCTCCCCGCCCGGGACAGGGATTAAGAATGAGCAGTTCTTC
TRBV20-1	14	few	TRBD1	TRBJ1-2	CSARDVQDRGGYTF	TGCAGTGCTAGAGACGTTCAGGACAGGGGTGGCTACACCTTC
TRBV9	13	.	.	TRBJ2-5	CASSVGDRETQYF	TGTGCCAGCAGCGTAGGGGACCGCGAGACCCAGTACTTC
TRBV6-1	14	.	TRBD2	TRBJ2-7	CASTRMGLGYEQYF	TGTGCCAGCACTCGAATGGGACTAGGGTACGAGCAGTACTTC
TRBV2	14	few	TRBD1	TRBJ2-7	CASRATGISYEQYF	TGTGCCAGCAGGGCGACAGGGATCTCCTACGAGCAGTACTTC
TRBV7-2	17	.	.	TRBJ1-5	CASSKTPTGLGGQPQHF	TGTGCCAGCAGCAAGACCCCTACAGGGCTTGGGGGTCAGCCCCAGCATTTT
TRBV5-1	13	.	TRBD1	TRBJ1-6	CASRQGEGSPLHF	TGCGCCAGCCGACAGGGGGAGGGTTCACCCCTCCACTTT
TRBV12-3/TRBV12-4	15	.	.	TRBJ1-4	CASRPTRQNGEKLFF	TGCGCCAGCAGACCAACCCGACAGAACGGGGAAAAACTGTTTTTT
TRBV14	14	.	TRBD1	TRBJ1-6	CASSSTGWDSPLHF	TGTGCCAGCAGCTCGACAGGGTGGGATTCACCCCTCCACTTT
TRBV19	11	.	TRBD1	TRBJ1-4	CARQGCEKLFF	TGTGCCAGACAGGGGTGTGAAAAACTGTTTTTT
TRBV6-5	17	.	TRBD2	TRBJ2-3	CASSYSMVAGTTDTQYF	TGTGCCAGCAGTTACTCGATGGTAGCGGGGACCACAGATACGCAGTATTTT
TRBV28	15	.	.	TRBJ2-5	CASSSITVSRETQYF	TGTGCCAGCAGTTCCATAACGGTTTCGCGAGAGACCCAGTACTTC
TRBV2	15	few	TRBD2	TRBJ2-3	CASSPGTSVTDTQYF	TGTGCCAGCAGTCCCGGGACTAGCGTCACAGATACGCAGTATTTT
TRBV19	12	.	.	TRBJ1-2	CVSVDRNYGYTF	TGTGTCAGTGTCGACAGGAACTATGGCTACACCTTC
TRBV1	14	.	.	TRBJ2-1	CTSGELEKYNEQFF	TGCACCAGCGGCGAACTAGAGAAATACAATGAGCAGTTCTTC
TRBV11-2	14	few	.	TRBJ2-5	CASSSVGQQETQYF	TGTGCCAGCAGCTCGGTGGGCCAGCAAGAGACCCAGTACTTC
TRBV6-1	15	.	.	TRBJ2-5	CASRTGTLYQETQYF	TGTGCCAGCAGGACCGGGACACTATACCAAGAGACCCAGTACTTC